This T cell receptor (beta chain) was profiled in a study of blood T cell repertoires in COVID-19. Sequenced by immunoSEQ multiplex PCR; TCRdb stores in-frame clones only, minus some. The sample has about 120,000 clones, over 80% seen once. V was clipped by 0 bases and J by 3 bases, with 14 bases between them. The CDR3 runs 16 residues. Looked up from germline, CDR1 is SGDLS and CDR2 is YYNGEE. Categorization into cohorts depended on clinical history that participants reported. What was sequenced was PBMCs or T cells enriched from blood (not recorded which). This chain uses TRBV9 with TRBJ2-3; maybe TRBD2 (6 bases). The origin of this receptor is a woman aged 25 to 39 who had recovered from COVID-19. The CDR3 nucleotides read TGTGCCAGCAGCGTAGACGGGACTCTAGCAACAGATACGCAGTATTTT. As protein: CASSVDGTLATDTQYF.